This TCR beta chain was identified in a study of blood T cell repertoires in COVID-19. Turning to the study itself: Samples representing acute and convalescent COVID-19 were sourced from the United States, Italy and Spain. In each case, the material was cDNA or gDNA derived from T cells, B-cell-depleted T cells, or PBMCs.

This CDR3 is built from 10 residues. Germline CDR1 and CDR2: DFQATT and SNEGSKA (reference sequence). The V end lost 3 bases, the J end lost 9 bases, and 6 bases lay between the germline ends. Per the original data handling: Amplification with reference gene primers provided the estimates of nucleated cell counts. Clones were read by immunoSEQ multiplex PCR, and TCRdb kept only the in-frame ones, dropping some. V and J calls plus clone size are reproduced from that table; the DNA served to infer D and trimming. The profile covers roughly 150,000 clones, with 75% to 90% appearing a single time and about 16% taken by the ten largest.

The chain has TRBV20-1 and TRBJ2-1, with D perhaps TRBD2 (5 bases). The sequence was collected from a woman between 40 and 50 years old with acute or convalescent COVID-19. The sample comprised peripheral blood. The CDR3 loop reads CSASGGEQFF. CDR3 sequence (DNA): TGCAGTGCTAGTGGAGGTGAGCAGTTCTTC.